Each of the 3 T cell receptor beta chains below was sequenced from the same sample in a study of T-cell memory formation after mild COVID-19. A single record per CDR3 protein comes from TCRdb applying MiXCR to the 5' RACE reads. There are over 120,000 distinct CDR3 sequences in the sample; approximately 26% occur only once, and approximately 25% lies in the top ten. The sample comprised PBMCs or a T cell subset sorted from them (not recorded which). The receptors derive from an adult woman who had mild COVID-19 (a few samples of this study predate the infection). Cell type and time point are not known.

This clonotype was picked up a small number of times. J is TRBJ2-7 and V is TRBV11-2; D may be TRBD1 (6 bases). Germline loops: CDR1 SGHAT, CDR2 FQNNGV. The CDR3 runs to 15 residues. Trimming took 0 bases from V and 3 from J, leaving 12 bases between them. In DNA form, the CDR3 reads TGTGCCAGCAGCTTAGACGGGGACATACGCTACGAGCAGTACTTC. Protein: CASSLDGDIRYEQYF. The whole variable domain, remainder taken from reference TRBV11-2 and TRBJ2-7, is EAGVAQSPRYKIIEKRQSVAFWCNPISGHATLYWYQQILGQGPKLLIQFQNNGVVDDSQLPKDRFSAERLKGVDSTLKIQPAKLEDSAVYLCASSLDGDIRYEQYFGPGTRLTVT.

CDR3: CASSGGLNWYEQYF. CDR3 nucleotide sequence: TGTGCCAGCAGCGGTGGACTCAACTGGTACGAGCAGTACTTC. This rearrangement joins TRBV9 to TRBJ2-7, with a weak D call TRBD2 (5 bases). The CDR3 is made up of 14 amino acids. Trimming removed 3 bases at V and 4 bases at J, with 14 bases between. The germline V gene encodes CDR1 SGDLS and CDR2 YYNGEE. The full variable domain, rest sourced from reference TRBV9 and TRBJ2-7, is DSGVTQTPKHLITATGQRVTLRCSPRSGDLSVYWYQQSLDQGLQFLIQYYNGEERAKGNILERFSAQQFPDLHSELNLSSLELGDSALYFCASSGGLNWYEQYFGPGTRLTVT.

The chain links TRBV4-1 to TRBJ2-7; TRBD1 matches 8 bases. The CDR3 runs 16 residues. Germline V gene lookup returns CDR1 MGHRA and CDR2 YSYEKL. After removal of 1 base from V and 3 bases from J, the junction contained 8 bases not matched to a gene. CDR3 nucleotide sequence: TGCGCCAGCAGCCAAGGAGGACAGGGATTCTACTACGAGCAGTACTTC. It codes for CASSQGGQGFYYEQYF.